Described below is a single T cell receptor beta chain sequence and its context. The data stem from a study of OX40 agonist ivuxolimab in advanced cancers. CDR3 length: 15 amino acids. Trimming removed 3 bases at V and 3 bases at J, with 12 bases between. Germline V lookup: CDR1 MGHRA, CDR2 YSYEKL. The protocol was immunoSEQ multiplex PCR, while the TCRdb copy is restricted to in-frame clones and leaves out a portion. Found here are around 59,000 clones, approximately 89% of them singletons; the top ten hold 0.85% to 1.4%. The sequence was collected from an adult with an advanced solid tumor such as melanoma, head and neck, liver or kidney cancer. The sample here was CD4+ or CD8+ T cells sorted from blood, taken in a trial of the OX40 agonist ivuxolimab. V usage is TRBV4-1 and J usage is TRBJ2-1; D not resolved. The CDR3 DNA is TGCGCCAGCAGCCAGGAAGGTACAGTCTACAATGAGCAGTTCTTC. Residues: CASSQEGTVYNEQFF.